This record concerns one T cell receptor (beta chain) sequence. Antigen unknown. These data originate in a study of cytomegalovirus exposure and HLA in healthy donors. Study observations and caveats: Sequencing probably produced one cluster of sequence variants that were highly shared.

The CDR3 has 11 amino acids. V was clipped by 6 bases and J by 5 bases, with 6 bases between them. From germline, CDR1 is MNHEY and CDR2 SVGAGI. The PCR employed 60 Vbeta primers together with 13 Jbeta primers. Measured with immunoSEQ multiplex PCR; TCRdb has only the in-frame clones, and not every one. Counted here are 150,000 to 200,000 clones, almost 85% occurring once; the ten biggest clones make up about 2%. The rearrangement uses TRBV6-5 and TRBJ2-3; D is uncertain. The clonotype was recovered from a woman between 45 and 60 years old in good health and CMV-seronegative. The specimen sequenced was PBMCs. The chain's CDR3 is CASSHGDTQYF. CDR3 DNA sequence: TGTGCCAGCAGCCACGGAGATACGCAGTATTTT.